These 5 T cell receptor beta chains came from one sample sequenced in a study of post-analysis software for immune sequencing data. General study findings and limits: Elevated frequency relative to controls characterized four or five TRBV segments in patients, TRBV5-6, TRBV5-1 and TRBV20-1 among them.

The antigens for these receptors are not known. TCR beta cDNA libraries included unique molecular identifiers. TCRdb redid the calling of the PCR reads with MiXCR, one entry per CDR3 protein. The sample carries about 820,000 distinct CDR3 sequences, roughly 50% recorded once. What was sequenced was blood. These receptors were collected from a girl aged 10 to 17 with multiple sclerosis.

The chain couples TRBV20-1 to TRBJ2-6; 9 bases fit TRBD1. This CDR3 region has 17 residues. CDR1 is DFQATT, CDR2 SNEGSKA, per germline (reference sequence). After removal of 4 bases from V and 1 base from J, the junction contained 8 bases not matched to a gene. CDR3 in DNA: TGCAGTGCTATGGGGGACAGGGTCGGTTCTGGGGCCAACGTCCTGACTTTC. Encoded protein: CSAMGDRVGSGANVLTF.

The chain joins TRBV5-1 to TRBJ2-1; 9 bases line up with TRBD2. The CDR3 has 15 residues. V trimming: 4 bases; J trimming: 6 bases; junction bases outside the gene matches: 8. Germline CDR1 is SGHRS and CDR2 is YFSETQ. The CDR3 reads CASSPNSGRFNEQFF. CDR3 bases: TGCGCCAGCAGCCCAAACAGCGGGAGGTTCAATGAGCAGTTCTTC.

This clonotype was picked up a small number of times. The gene calls are TRBV20-1 and TRBJ1-5; a weak D match, TRBD1 (6 bases). Per the germline V gene, CDR1 is DFQATT and CDR2 is SNEGSKA (reference sequence). The V end was cut by 6 bases, the J end by 9 bases, with 21 bases between. This CDR3 has 14 amino acids. CDR3 nucleotide sequence: TGCAGTGCCAAGCATTCAACAGGGCTGGGGCCCCAGCATTTT. The encoded protein is CSAKHSTGLGPQHF.

In this sample, this clonotype turned up a few times. The genes are TRBV6-1 and TRBJ2-1, with 9 bases fitting TRBD2. V lost 5 bases and J lost 7; bases outside the gene matches: 15. Germline CDR1 is MNHNS and CDR2 is SASEGT. This CDR3 has 17 residues. CDR3 sequence reads: CASSQWSSGIDSNEQFF. DNA for the CDR3: TGTGCCAGCAGTCAATGGTCTAGCGGGATCGATAGTAATGAGCAGTTCTTC.

This clonotype has more than one count but fewer than ten. The gene calls are TRBV3-1 and TRBJ2-5; D remains ambiguous. Trimming left V 2 bases short and J 5 bases short, with 6 bases between. The CDR3 has 12 residues. Germline values: CDR1 LGHDT, CDR2 YNNKEL (reference sequence). CDR3 region: CASSQTGETQYF. The CDR3 nucleotides read TGTGCCAGCAGCCAAACCGGGGAGACCCAGTACTTC.